The 29 T cell receptor beta chains listed next were all sequenced from one sample in a study of T-cell memory formation after mild COVID-19. TCRdb used MiXCR to reprocess the 5' RACE reads, holding one entry per CDR3 protein. This sample has fewer than 650,000 distinct CDR3 sequences, with around 16% found just once. Specimen: PBMCs or a T cell subset sorted from them (not recorded which). These receptors were collected from an adult woman who had mild COVID-19 (a few samples of this study predate the infection). Cell type and time point are not known.

A few counts support this clonotype. This rearrangement joins TRBV7-8 to TRBJ1-5; tentative D call: TRBD1 (5 bases). The CDR3 contains 15 residues. V was shortened by 5 bases and J by 5 bases, with 16 bases between the two germline ends. Per germline, CDR1 SGHVS and CDR2 FQNEAQ. CDR3 loop: CASSPPRGSHQPQHF. DNA for the CDR3: TGTGCCAGCAGCCCCCCGAGGGGCTCCCATCAGCCCCAGCATTTT.

This clonotype has just a few counts. The V and J genes are TRBV7-9 and TRBJ1-2, with D unresolved. V was trimmed by 5 bases and J by 4 bases, leaving 17 bases between them. The CDR3 covers 15 residues. Germline V gives CDR1 SEHNR, CDR2 FQNEAQ (reference sequence). Here the CDR3 DNA reads TGTGCCAGCAGCCGATCCGGCTTAGAGGGCTATGGCTACACCTTC. Encoded protein: CASSRSGLEGYGYTF.

This sequence joins TRBV5-5 and TRBJ2-2; 8 nucleotides match TRBD1. The CDR3 runs to 14 residues. V dropped 4 bases and J dropped 5; count of bases not matched to a gene: 4. CDR1 SGHKS and CDR2 YYEKEE come from the germline V gene (reference sequence). CDR3 protein: CASSQRTGTGELFF. DNA of the CDR3: TGTGCCAGCAGCCAACGGACAGGGACCGGGGAGCTGTTTTTT.

This clonotype was recorded at least ten times. The chain combines TRBV2 with TRBJ2-1; 10 bases line up with TRBD2. V dropped 8 bases and J dropped 2; count of bases not matched to a gene: 6. Per germline, CDR1 SNHLY and CDR2 FYNNEI. The CDR3 extends over 15 amino acids. The CDR3 loop reads CASASSGGTYNEQFF. CDR3 nucleotide sequence: TGTGCCAGCGCCTCTAGCGGGGGAACCTACAATGAGCAGTTCTTC.

This sequence joins TRBV19 and TRBJ1-1; TRBD1 aligns across 7 bases. CDR1 is LNHDA, CDR2 SQIVND, per germline (reference sequence). The CDR3 contains 12 residues. Unmatched junction bases numbered 5, after V lost 5 bases and J lost 8 bases. CDR3 sequence: CASSVGQDEAFF. The CDR3 bases are TGTGCCAGTAGTGTCGGACAGGACGAAGCTTTCTTT.

This clonotype came up a few times. The V call is TRBV18, the J call TRBJ2-1; D may be TRBD1 (5 bases). There are 14 residues in the CDR3. The ends were cut back, 6 bases at V and 3 bases at J, with 12 bases in the middle. Germline CDR1 and CDR2: KGHSH and LQKENI. CDR3 residues: CASSQATVYNEQFF. Written as DNA, the CDR3 is TGTGCCAGCTCTCAGGCGACAGTCTACAATGAGCAGTTCTTC.

Only a few counts were recorded for this clonotype. The V gene is TRBV7-9, the J gene TRBJ2-1; D remains ambiguous. The V end was cut by 2 bases, the J end by 9 bases, with 14 bases between. The V gene's germline CDR1 is SEHNR and CDR2 FQNEAQ (reference sequence). The CDR3 totals 14 residues. Written as DNA, the CDR3 is TGTGCCAGCAGCTTATCGCTAGTAGGTGCTGAGCAGTTCTTC. This codes for CASSLSLVGAEQFF.

The chain joins TRBV27 to TRBJ2-5; 9 nucleotides align to TRBD1. The trim removed 4 bases at V and 5 bases at J, leaving 17 bases unmatched. The V gene's germline CDR1 is MNHEY and CDR2 SMNVEV (reference sequence). The CDR3 has 18 residues. CDR3 residues: CASSSHLLGTGRMETQYF. Written as DNA, the CDR3 is TGTGCCAGCAGTTCTCACCTCTTGGGGACAGGGAGGATGGAGACCCAGTACTTC.

The gene calls are TRBV20-1 and TRBJ2-1; 9 bases are shared with TRBD2. The germline V gene has CDR1 DFQATT and CDR2 SNEGSKA (reference sequence). V gave up 0 bases and J gave up 4 bases; unmatched junction bases: 4. The CDR3 consists of 15 residues. CDR3 sequence: CSARDGRGGYNEQFF. The CDR3 nucleotides read TGCAGTGCTAGAGATGGGCGGGGGGGTTACAATGAGCAGTTCTTC.

Regarding this clonotype: A read error may account for a junction end that differs from germline. V and J are TRBV5-6 and TRBJ2-3, with unresolved D. From germline, CDR1 is SGHDT and CDR2 YYEEEE. The CDR3 totals 15 residues. The CDR3 region is CASILLQKSTDTQYF. The CDR3, as DNA: TGTGCCAGCATCTTGCTCCAAAAGAGCACAGATACGCAGTATTTT.

V is TRBV4-1 and J is TRBJ2-7; TRBD2 might be the D (6 bases). The V gene's germline CDR1 is MGHRA and CDR2 YSYEKL. V was cut by 0 bases and J by 3 bases, with 12 bases left in between. The CDR3 totals 15 residues. CDR3 amino acids: CASSQEEGWIYEQYF. The CDR3 region has the DNA TGCGCCAGCAGCCAAGAGGAGGGTTGGATCTACGAGCAGTACTTC.

The rearrangement uses TRBV27 and TRBJ2-7; 7 bases fit TRBD2. This CDR3 is 15 amino acids long. V was clipped by 6 bases and J by 2 bases; unmatched bases: 10. Looked up from germline, CDR1 is MNHEY and CDR2 is SMNVEV (reference sequence). The DNA of the CDR3 is TGTGCCAGCAGCTCCCCGCGGGGAGGGACCTACGAGCAGTACTTC. This codes for CASSSPRGGTYEQYF.

This clonotype showed up just a few times. The chain joins TRBV24-1 to TRBJ2-2; D possibly corresponds to TRBD2 (5 bases). Germline lookup yields CDR1 KGHDR and CDR2 SFDVKD. The ends were cut back, 3 bases at V and 1 base at J, with 14 bases in the middle. The CDR3 has 17 residues. CDR3 nucleotide sequence: TGTGCCACCAGTGATCCTCAGGCCGGACTGAACACCGGGGAGCTGTTTTTT. Protein sequence: CATSDPQAGLNTGELFF.

The V call is TRBV29-1, the J call TRBJ2-3, with D possibly being TRBD2 (5 bases). Germline V gives CDR1 SQVTM, CDR2 ANQGSEA. The CDR3 has 15 residues. V dropped 6 bases and J dropped 2 bases, with 18 bases sitting between them. For the CDR3, the DNA is TGCAGCGTCGACCGGATGAGGGCGTCCACAGATACGCAGTATTTT. It is translated as CSVDRMRASTDTQYF.

This clonotype has only a few counts. The chain carries TRBV5-1 and TRBJ2-7; the match to TRBD2 covers 11 bases. The germline V gene encodes CDR1 SGHRS and CDR2 YFSETQ. V lost 0 bases to trimming and J lost 2 bases; unmatched junction nucleotides: 4. The length of the CDR3 is 16 residues. The CDR3 loop is CASSLGPGLAAYEQYF. CDR3 sequence (DNA): TGCGCCAGCAGCTTGGGCCCGGGACTAGCGGCCTACGAGCAGTACTTC.

A few counts support this clonotype. V and J are TRBV6-2 or TRBV6-3 and TRBJ2-3, with D perhaps TRBD2 (6 bases). Trimming stripped 6 bases from V and 1 base from J, with 14 bases between. Germline loops: CDR1 MNHEY, CDR2 SVGEGT. The CDR3 has 15 amino acids. Written as DNA, the CDR3 is TGTGCCAGCAGACTGGGGACTTGGGGCACAGATACGCAGTATTTT. This encodes CASRLGTWGTDTQYF.

The chain employs TRBV6-1 and TRBJ2-3; 9 nucleotides agree with TRBD2. V lost 6 bases to trimming and J lost 5 bases; unmatched junction nucleotides: 15. The length of the CDR3 is 17 residues. Germline CDR1 MNHNS, CDR2 SASEGT. CDR3 nucleotides: TGTGCCAGCAGCCACCAACCTATAGCGGGAGTGGAAGATACGCAGTATTTT. It yields the protein CASSHQPIAGVEDTQYF.

This clonotype was seen repeatedly, ten times or more. The CDR3 protein is CSASQPAAGVGEQYF. The CDR3 DNA reads as TGCAGTGCTAGCCAGCCCGCAGCGGGAGTGGGCGAGCAGTACTTC. This rearrangement joins TRBV20-1 to TRBJ2-7, with 8 nucleotides matching TRBD2. V gave up 3 bases and J gave up 6 bases; unmatched junction bases: 13. This CDR3 region has 15 residues. Germline V gene lookup returns CDR1 DFQATT and CDR2 SNEGSKA (reference sequence).

This rearrangement joins TRBV28 to TRBJ2-7; D tentatively fits TRBD1 or TRBD2 (6 bases each). Germline V lookup: CDR1 MDHEN, CDR2 SYDVKM. V was cut by 4 bases and J by 3 bases, with 16 bases left in between. This CDR3 has 15 amino acids. CDR3: CASSSTGAGIYEQYF. The CDR3 DNA is TGTGCCAGCAGTTCCACGGGGGCAGGGATCTACGAGCAGTACTTC.

In its sample, this clonotype was seen a few times. The chain is built from TRBV5-6 and TRBJ1-2, with TRBD1 identical over 10 bases. The V gene end was trimmed by 6 bases and the J gene end by 6 bases; junction bases not matched to a gene: 11. Germline CDR1 reads SGHDT; CDR2 reads YYEEEE. CDR3 length equals 15 residues. DNA for the CDR3: TGTGCCAGCAACTCCGGGACAGGGGATTATCATGGCTACACCTTC. It specifies CASNSGTGDYHGYTF.

A word on this clonotype: An end of the junction differs from the germline gene, which may be a read error. V is TRBV7-9 and J is TRBJ2-7; 7 bases line up with TRBD1. The germline V gene has CDR1 SEHNR and CDR2 FQNEAQ (reference sequence). The CDR3 is made up of 13 amino acids. DNA for the CDR3: TGTGCCAGCAGGGACAGGCTCTCCCACGAGCAGTACTTC. Protein sequence: CASRDRLSHEQYF.

This rearrangement joins TRBV7-9 to TRBJ2-7; D remains unclear. The CDR3 extends over 12 amino acids. Trimming removed 4 bases from V and 5 bases from J, with 9 bases in between. Germline V gene lookup returns CDR1 SEHNR and CDR2 FQNEAQ (reference sequence). The CDR3 DNA reads TGTGCCAGCAGCTCGCTTCCCCACGAGCAGTACTTC. Its protein product is CASSSLPHEQYF.

The chain has TRBV24-1 and TRBJ2-7; TRBD1 aligns across 9 bases. The CDR3 has 15 residues. The V gene's germline CDR1 is KGHDR and CDR2 SFDVKD. Trimming removed 4 bases from V and 5 bases from J; junction bases left unmatched: 8. CDR3 bases: TGTGCCACCAGTGACCCCGGGACAGGGCCCCACGAGCAGTACTTC. It translates to CATSDPGTGPHEQYF.

This clonotype was found a few times. The V gene is TRBV5-1, the J gene TRBJ2-7; D is possibly TRBD1 (5 bases). The germline CDR1 and CDR2 sequences are SGHRS and YFSETQ. The CDR3 totals 14 residues. V was pared by 6 bases and J by 0 bases, with 13 bases between. DNA of the CDR3: TGCGCCAGCACCCCAGGGTCCTCCTCCTACGAGCAGTACTTC. Translation: CASTPGSSSYEQYF. The full variable domain, completed using reference TRBV5-1 and TRBJ2-7, is KAGVTQTPRYLIKTRGQQVTLSCSPISGHRSVSWYQQTPGQGLQFLFEYFSETQRNKGNFPGRFSGRQFSNSRSEMNVSTLELGDSALYLCASTPGSSSYEQYFGPGTRLTVT.

This clonotype was observed a single time. A clone one base away is much larger, so this may be a read error. The chain recombines TRBV5-1 with TRBJ2-7; 13 positions agree with TRBD2. The germline V gene encodes CDR1 SGHRS and CDR2 YFSETQ. The length of the CDR3 is 17 residues. This CDR3 is CASSFGTSGTPSYEKYF. The DNA for the CDR3 is TGCGCCAGCAGCTTCGGGACTAGCGGGACCCCATCCTACGAGAAGTACTTC.

The rearrangement joins TRBV19 to TRBJ2-3; 13 bases fit TRBD2. Germline-derived CDR1 and CDR2 are LNHDA and SQIVND (reference sequence). With 1 base clipped from V and 7 bases from J, the junction kept 8 bases outside the gene matches. This CDR3 is 17 amino acids long. CDR3 DNA: TGTGCCAGTAGTATAGCCGGACTAGCGGGGGATGTGAATACGCAGTATTTT. Protein: CASSIAGLAGDVNTQYF.

This clonotype was counted between two and nine times. The chain uses TRBV5-1 and TRBJ2-1; perhaps TRBD1 as D (6 bases). V lost 5 bases and J 8 bases, leaving 14 bases between the germline ends. This CDR3 contains 13 residues. Germline V lookup: CDR1 SGHRS, CDR2 YFSETQ. The CDR3 nucleotides are TGCGCCAGCAGTTATATGACAGGTGATGAGCAGTTCTTC. Encoded protein: CASSYMTGDEQFF.

A single count supports this clonotype. The rearrangement joins TRBV7-9 to TRBJ2-7; 7 bases line up with TRBD1. There are 14 residues in the CDR3. J was trimmed by 3 bases and V by 3 bases; bases with no gene match: 5. The germline gives CDR1 SEHNR, CDR2 FQNEAQ (reference sequence). The CDR3 loop reads CASSFPNRGYEQYF. CDR3 DNA: TGTGCCAGCAGCTTCCCAAACAGGGGCTACGAGCAGTACTTC.

The V gene is TRBV24-1, the J gene TRBJ2-7; possibly TRBD2 for D (6 bases). Germline V lookup: CDR1 KGHDR, CDR2 SFDVKD. There are 16 residues in the CDR3. V lost 1 base to trimming and J lost 3 bases, with 15 bases between them. CDR3 residues: CATSDLPGSGVYEQYF. In DNA form, the CDR3 reads TGTGCCACCAGTGATTTACCCGGGTCGGGGGTCTACGAGCAGTACTTC.